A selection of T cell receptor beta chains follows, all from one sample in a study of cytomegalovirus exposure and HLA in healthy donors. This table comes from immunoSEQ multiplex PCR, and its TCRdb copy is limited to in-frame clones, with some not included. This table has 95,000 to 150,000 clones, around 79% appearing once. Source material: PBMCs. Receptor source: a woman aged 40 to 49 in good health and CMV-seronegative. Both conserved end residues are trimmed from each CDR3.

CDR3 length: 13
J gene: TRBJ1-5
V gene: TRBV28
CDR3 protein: ASSRAGVSNQPQH

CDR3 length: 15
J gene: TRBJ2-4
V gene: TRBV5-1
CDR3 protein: ASSRHEIAGGLNIQY

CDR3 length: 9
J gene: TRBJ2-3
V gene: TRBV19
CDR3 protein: ASSSADTQY

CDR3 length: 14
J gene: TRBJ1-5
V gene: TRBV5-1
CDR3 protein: ASSWGPGQGDQPQH

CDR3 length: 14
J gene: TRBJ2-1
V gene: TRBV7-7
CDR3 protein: ASSPPGTRGRNEQF

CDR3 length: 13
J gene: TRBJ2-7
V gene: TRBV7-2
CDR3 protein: ASSAVSTSVSLQY

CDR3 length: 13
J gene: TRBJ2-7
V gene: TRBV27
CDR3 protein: ASSFYRDSQVEQY

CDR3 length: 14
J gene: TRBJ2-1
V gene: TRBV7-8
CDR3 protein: ASSLGGGGGYNEQF

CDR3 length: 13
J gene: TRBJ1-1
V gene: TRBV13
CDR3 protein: ASSGSGVPNTEAF

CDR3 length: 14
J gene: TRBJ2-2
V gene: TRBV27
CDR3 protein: ASSLGLAENTGELF

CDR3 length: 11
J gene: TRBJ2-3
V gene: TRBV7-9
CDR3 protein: ASSLAGADTQY

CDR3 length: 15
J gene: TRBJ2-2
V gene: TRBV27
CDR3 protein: ASSLWASGGNTGELF

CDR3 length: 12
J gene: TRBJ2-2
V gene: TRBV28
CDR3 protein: ASSPSSAAGELF

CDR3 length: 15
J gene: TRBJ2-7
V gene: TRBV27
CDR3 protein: ASSLLSGESFGYEQY

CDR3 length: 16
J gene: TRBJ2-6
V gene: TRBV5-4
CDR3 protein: ASSLPGQGLRGANVLT

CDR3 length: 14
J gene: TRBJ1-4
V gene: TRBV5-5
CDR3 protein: ASSIPTGQPNEKLF

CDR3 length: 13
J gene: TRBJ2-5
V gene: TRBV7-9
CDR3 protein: ASTDPRGGGETQY

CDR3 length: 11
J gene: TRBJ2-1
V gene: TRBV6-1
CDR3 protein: ASTRQGNNEQF

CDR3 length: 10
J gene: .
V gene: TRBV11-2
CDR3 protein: ASSRDFYEQY

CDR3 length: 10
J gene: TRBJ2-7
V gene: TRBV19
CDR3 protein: ASTDRGNEQY

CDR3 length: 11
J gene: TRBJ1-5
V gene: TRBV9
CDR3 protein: ASSPTGNQPQH

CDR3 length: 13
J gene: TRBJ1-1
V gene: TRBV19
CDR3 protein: ASTPGQGWNTEAF

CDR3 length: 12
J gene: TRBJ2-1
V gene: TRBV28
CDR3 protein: AYGGLGSYNEQF

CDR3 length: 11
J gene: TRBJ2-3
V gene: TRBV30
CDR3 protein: AWSRGRTDTQY

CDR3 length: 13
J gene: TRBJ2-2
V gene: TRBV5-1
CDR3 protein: ASSRTSGASGELF

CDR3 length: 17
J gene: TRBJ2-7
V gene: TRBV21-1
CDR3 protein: ASSKPVPPEAKKYYEQY

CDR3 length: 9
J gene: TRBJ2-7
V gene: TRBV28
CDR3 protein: ASSSGYGQY